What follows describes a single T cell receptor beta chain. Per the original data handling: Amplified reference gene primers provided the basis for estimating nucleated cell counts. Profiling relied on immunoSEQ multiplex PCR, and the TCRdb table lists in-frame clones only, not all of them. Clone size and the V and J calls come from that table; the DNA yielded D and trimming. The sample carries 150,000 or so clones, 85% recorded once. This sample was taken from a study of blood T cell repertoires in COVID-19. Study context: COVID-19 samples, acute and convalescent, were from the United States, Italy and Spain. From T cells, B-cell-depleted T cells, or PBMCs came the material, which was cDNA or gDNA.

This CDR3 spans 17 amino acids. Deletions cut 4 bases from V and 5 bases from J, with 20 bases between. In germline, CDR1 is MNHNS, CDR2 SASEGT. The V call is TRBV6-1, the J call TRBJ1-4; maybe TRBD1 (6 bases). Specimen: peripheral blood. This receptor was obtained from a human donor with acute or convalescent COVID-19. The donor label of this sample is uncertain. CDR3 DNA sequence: TGTGCCAGCAGTGTTCTAAATCCGGGACACCGAAATGAAAAACTGTTTTTT. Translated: CASSVLNPGHRNEKLFF.